The 23 T cell receptor beta chains in this list originate from one sample, sequenced in a study of blood T cell repertoires in COVID-19 (dated by TCRdb to about 2020). The library was obtained by the immunoSEQ multiplex PCR assay. TCRdb stores this immuneACCESS table with in-frame sequences only. Part of the clones is absent; in the studies checked, under half of the shortfall reflects unresolved V genes, and no reason is known for the rest. In this sample the table shows over 250,000 clones, about 91% of which occur a single time. The ten largest clones capture about 2.5% of the sample. Material for sequencing was peripheral blood. The receptors derive from a person aged 18 to 35 with COVID-19, enrolled during active disease.

The chain combines TRBV28 with TRBJ1-4; 7 bases map to TRBD1. Germline loops: CDR1 MDHEN, CDR2 SYDVKM. CDR3 length equals 15 residues. The V segment lost 4 bases and the J segment 7 bases; nucleotides outside the gene matches: 9. The CDR3, as DNA: TGTGCCAGCAGTTCGGTAGGGGGCGCGAGTGAAAAACTGTTTTTT. Protein product: CASSSVGGASEKLFF.

This clone was observed a few times. The rearrangement links TRBV11-2 to TRBJ1-1, with a weak D call TRBD1 (5 bases). This CDR3 is 14 amino acids long. V shed 5 bases and J shed 5 bases, with 15 bases lying between them. The germline CDR1 and CDR2 sequences are SGHAT and FQNNGV. The CDR3, as DNA: TGTGCCAGCAGCCGACAGAATCAAGGGACTGAAGCTTTCTTT. Protein product: CASSRQNQGTEAFF.

The CDR3 protein is CASSPTGTGQPQHF. DNA of the CDR3: TGTGCCAGCAGCCCTACAGGGACGGGGCAGCCCCAGCATTTT. The chain joins TRBV14 to TRBJ1-5; possible D gene TRBD1, 6 bases. V was pared by 4 bases and J by 7 bases, with 14 bases between. CDR1 SGHDN and CDR2 FVKESK come from the germline V gene. The CDR3 length is 14 residues.

The chain is built from TRBV5-6 and TRBJ2-1; 16 bases agree with TRBD2. The CDR3 is 17 residues long. CDR1 and CDR2 from the germline V gene are SGHDT and YYEEEE. J was trimmed by 4 bases and V by 4 bases; bases with no gene match: 5. The CDR3 is CASSIGTSGRDYNEQFF. The CDR3 region has the DNA TGTGCCAGCAGCATTGGGACTAGCGGGAGGGATTACAATGAGCAGTTCTTC.

V usage is TRBV6-6 and J usage is TRBJ1-5; D gene unclear. The CDR3 consists of 15 residues. V lost 6 bases, J lost 1 base, and 13 bases lay in between. CDR1 and CDR2 (germline): MNHNY, SVGAGI (reference sequence). In DNA form, the CDR3 reads TGTGCCAGCAGCTTAACCGAGGCCAGCAATCAGCCCCAGCATTTT. Its translation is CASSLTEASNQPQHF.

This clone was seen only once. The chain carries TRBV4-3 and TRBJ2-3, with TRBD2 matching 9 bases. The CDR3 length is 17 residues. CDR1 is LGHNA, CDR2 YSLEER, per germline. V trimming: 0 bases; J trimming: 4 bases; junction bases outside the gene matches: 8. In nucleotides, the CDR3 is TGCGCCAGCAGCCAAGATCGTTCGACTAGCGGTCCAGATACGCAGTATTTT. As protein: CASSQDRSTSGPDTQYF.

The J gene is TRBJ2-3, the V gene TRBV6-5; D may be TRBD2 (6 bases). The CDR3 consists of 13 residues. CDR1 is MNHEY and CDR2 is SVGAGI in the germline V gene. Trimming cost V 6 bases and J 2 bases, with 9 bases left between them. CDR3 bases: TGTGCCAGCAGCCGGGGGATCACAGATACGCAGTATTTT. This encodes CASSRGITDTQYF.

This clone is a singleton in its sample. The chain couples TRBV2 to TRBJ2-5; no reliable D call. Trimming left V 4 bases short and J 3 bases short, with 3 bases between. The CDR3 contains 11 residues. Germline CDR1 SNHLY, CDR2 FYNNEI. CDR3 residues: CASSVEETQYF. Written as DNA, the CDR3 is TGTGCCAGCAGTGTAGAAGAGACCCAGTACTTC. Combining the CDR3 with reference TRBV2 and TRBJ2-5 gives the whole variable domain EPEVTQTPSHQVTQMGQEVILRCVPISNHLYFYWYRQILGQKVEFLVSFYNNEISEKSEIFDDQFSVERPDGSNFTLKIRSTKLEDSAMYFCASSVEETQYFGPGTRLLVL.

V gene TRBV3-1 (or the pseudogene TRBV3-2) combines with J gene TRBJ1-4; D might be TRBD1 (6 bases). This CDR3 comprises 14 residues. Germline values: CDR1 LGHDT, CDR2 YNNKEL (reference sequence). With 6 bases removed from V and 4 bases from J, the gap between germline ends came to 12 bases. This CDR3 is CASSHRQVNEKLFF. The CDR3 DNA reads TGTGCCAGCAGTCATCGACAGGTTAATGAAAAACTGTTTTTT.

V usage is TRBV6-5 and J usage is TRBJ2-5; D remains ambiguous. CDR3 length equals 14 residues. Trimming shortened V by 0 bases and J by 5 bases, and 10 bases separated the two germline ends. Germline assignment: CDR1 MNHEY and CDR2 SVGAGI. The CDR3 sequence: CASSYSTLLETQYF. The DNA of the CDR3 is TGTGCCAGCAGTTACTCGACACTGCTGGAGACCCAGTACTTC.

This chain links TRBV19 with TRBJ2-2; 12 nucleotides line up with TRBD1. Germline CDR1 is LNHDA and CDR2 is SQIVND (reference sequence). This CDR3 is built from 17 residues. V lost 10 bases to trimming and J lost 5 bases; unmatched junction nucleotides: 14. For the CDR3, the DNA is TGTGCCATACGCAATACACCGGGACAGGGGGCAACCGGGGAGCTGTTTTTT. This codes for CAIRNTPGQGATGELFF.

This chain uses TRBV19 with TRBJ1-5; D might be TRBD1 (5 bases). The V gene's germline CDR1 is LNHDA and CDR2 SQIVND (reference sequence). V was shortened by 5 bases and J by 6 bases, with 17 bases between the two germline ends. The CDR3 is made up of 15 amino acids. The CDR3: CASSYLWQGGQPQHF. Written as DNA, the CDR3 is TGTGCCAGTAGTTATCTGTGGCAGGGAGGTCAGCCCCAGCATTTT. Drawing the rest from reference TRBV19 and TRBJ1-5, the complete variable domain is DGGITQSPKYLFRKEGQNVTLSCEQNLNHDAMYWYRQDPGQGLRLIYYSQIVNDFQKGDIAEGYSVSREKKESFPLTVTSAQKNPTAFYLCASSYLWQGGQPQHFGDGTRLSIL.

This clone was found once. V and J are TRBV25-1 and TRBJ2-3; D remains unclear. CDR1 is MGHDK and CDR2 is SYGVNS in the germline V gene. The CDR3 covers 14 residues. Trimming removed 3 bases from V and 3 bases from J, with 10 bases in between. Here the CDR3 DNA reads TGTGCCAGCAGTGAGGCCGCCGTGACAGATACGCAGTATTTT. Its translation is CASSEAAVTDTQYF. The full variable domain, in which reference TRBV25-1 and TRBJ2-3 provide the parts outside the CDR3, is EADIYQTPRYLVIGTGKKITLECSQTMGHDKMYWYQQDPGMELHLIHYSYGVNSTEKGDLSSESTVSRIRTEHFPLTLESARPSHTSQYLCASSEAAVTDTQYFGPGTRLTVL.

The chain links TRBV3-1 (or the pseudogene TRBV3-2) to TRBJ2-5; perhaps TRBD1 as D (6 bases). The germline CDR1 and CDR2 sequences are LGHDT and YNNKEL (reference sequence). CDR3 length: 16 amino acids. Trimming removed 6 bases from V and 1 base from J, with 18 bases in between. CDR3 in DNA: TGTGCCAGCAGTAGTCTGGACAGAGTAGTCCAAGAGACCCAGTACTTC. Amino acid sequence: CASSSLDRVVQETQYF.

This chain's CDR3 is CASSLGRDYEQYF. CDR3 nucleotides: TGCGCCAGCAGCTTGGGCAGGGACTACGAGCAGTACTTC. V usage is TRBV5-1 and J usage is TRBJ2-7, with D tentatively TRBD1 (5 bases). CDR1 and CDR2 from the germline V gene are SGHRS and YFSETQ. CDR3 length: 13 residues. Trimming shortened V by 0 bases and J by 3 bases, and 7 bases separated the two germline ends.

The chain combines TRBV3-1 (or the pseudogene TRBV3-2) with TRBJ2-1, with D possibly matching TRBD2 (7 bases). V was shortened by 4 bases and J by 6 bases, with 10 bases between the two germline ends. Germline CDR1 and CDR2: LGHDT and YNNKEL (reference sequence). The CDR3 totals 13 residues. In nucleotides, the CDR3 is TGTGCCAGCAGCCGGGGAGGGGGCAATGAGCAGTTCTTC. Its protein product is CASSRGGGNEQFF.

This clone was seen just once. The chain employs TRBV19 and TRBJ1-1; 7 positions match TRBD1. J lost 2 bases, V lost 5 bases, and 11 bases had no gene match. The CDR3 sequence is 16 residues long. CDR1 LNHDA and CDR2 SQIVND come from the germline V gene (reference sequence). CDR3 region: CASSPNPGTANTEAFF. The CDR3 DNA reads TGTGCCAGTAGTCCAAATCCTGGGACAGCTAACACTGAAGCTTTCTTT.

This chain uses TRBV6-6 with TRBJ1-6; D remains ambiguous. The CDR3 extends over 13 amino acids. Germline CDR1 is MNHNY and CDR2 is SVGAGI (reference sequence). V gave up 0 bases and J gave up 9 bases, with 6 bases separating them. CDR3 in DNA: TGTGCCAGCAGTTACTCGCACACTTCACCCCTCCACTTT. Translation gives CASSYSHTSPLHF.

V gene TRBV29-1 combines with J gene TRBJ2-3; no firm D call. Germline assignment: CDR1 SQVTM and CDR2 ANQGSEA. The CDR3 extends over 14 amino acids. Trimming cost V 1 base and J 0 bases, with 8 bases left between them. For the CDR3, the DNA is TGCAGCGTTGAAGGAACTTATAGCACAGATACGCAGTATTTT. Translating it yields CSVEGTYSTDTQYF.

The chain couples TRBV28 to TRBJ2-7; no reliable D call. CDR3 length equals 14 residues. V was clipped by 0 bases and J by 2 bases, with 8 bases between them. CDR1 and CDR2 (germline): MDHEN, SYDVKM. The CDR3 nucleotides are TGTGCCAGCAGTTTATGGCAACAGACCTACGAGCAGTACTTC. This sequence encodes CASSLWQQTYEQYF.

About this clone: The sample holds other DNA sequences that translate to the same CDR3. This chain connects TRBV4-3 to TRBJ1-4, with TRBD1 matching over 7 bases. The CDR3 spans 14 residues. CDR1 and CDR2 from the germline V gene are LGHNA and YSLEER. The ends lost 1 base at V and 5 bases at J; junction bases unmatched: 1. For the CDR3, the DNA is TGCGCCAGCAGCCAAGGACAGGGAAATGAAAAACTGTTTTTT. It codes for CASSQGQGNEKLFF.

The chain employs TRBV6-5 and TRBJ1-5; 9 bases map to TRBD1. The CDR3 loop spans 14 amino acids. Losses at the gene ends were 6 bases for V and 4 bases for J; bases not matched to a gene: 4. The V gene's germline CDR1 is MNHEY and CDR2 SVGAGI. CDR3 sequence: CASSTGQGNQPQHF. DNA for the CDR3: TGTGCCAGCAGCACGGGACAGGGAAATCAGCCCCAGCATTTT.

The chain joins TRBV24-1 to TRBJ2-5; D not certain. This CDR3 is built from 11 residues. Germline values: CDR1 KGHDR, CDR2 SFDVKD. V dropped 6 bases and J dropped 5 bases, with 6 bases sitting between them. The CDR3 bases are TGTGCCACCAGTTACGGGGAGACCCAGTACTTC. This translates into CATSYGETQYF.